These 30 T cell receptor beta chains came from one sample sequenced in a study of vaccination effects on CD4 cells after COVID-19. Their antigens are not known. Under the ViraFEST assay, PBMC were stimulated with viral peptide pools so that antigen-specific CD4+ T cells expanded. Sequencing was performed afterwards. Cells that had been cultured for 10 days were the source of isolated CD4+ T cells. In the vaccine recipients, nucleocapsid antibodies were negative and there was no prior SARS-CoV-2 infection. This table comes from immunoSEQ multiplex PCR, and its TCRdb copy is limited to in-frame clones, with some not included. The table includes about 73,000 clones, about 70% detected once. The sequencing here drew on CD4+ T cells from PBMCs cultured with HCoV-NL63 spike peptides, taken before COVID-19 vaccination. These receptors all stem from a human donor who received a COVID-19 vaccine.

The DNA for the CDR3 is TGTGCCAGCAGTTTCGGCCTCGGGGCCCAATATGGCTACACCTTC. It is translated as CASSFGLGAQYGYTF. V is TRBV27 and J is TRBJ1-2, with D maybe TRBD1 (5 bases). This CDR3 is built from 15 residues. Per germline, CDR1 MNHEY and CDR2 SMNVEV (reference sequence). Trimming shortened V by 3 bases and J by 5 bases, and 16 bases separated the two germline ends.

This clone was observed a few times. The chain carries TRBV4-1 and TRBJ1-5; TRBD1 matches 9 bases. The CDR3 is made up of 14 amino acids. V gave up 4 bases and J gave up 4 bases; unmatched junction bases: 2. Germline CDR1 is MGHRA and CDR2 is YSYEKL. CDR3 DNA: TGCGCCAGCAGCCTCGACAGGGGGAATCAGCCCCAGCATTTT. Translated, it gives CASSLDRGNQPQHF.

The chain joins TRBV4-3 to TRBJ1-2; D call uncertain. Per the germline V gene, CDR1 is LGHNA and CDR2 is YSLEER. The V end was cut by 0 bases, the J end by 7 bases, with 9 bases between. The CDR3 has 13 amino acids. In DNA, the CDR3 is TGCGCCAGCAGCCAAGATCGGGAACTTGGCTACACCTTC. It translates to CASSQDRELGYTF.

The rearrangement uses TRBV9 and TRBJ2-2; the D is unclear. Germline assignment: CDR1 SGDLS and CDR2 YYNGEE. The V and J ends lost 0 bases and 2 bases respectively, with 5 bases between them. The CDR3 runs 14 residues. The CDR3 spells CASSVAPNTGELFF. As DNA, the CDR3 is TGTGCCAGCAGCGTAGCCCCAAACACCGGGGAGCTGTTTTTT.

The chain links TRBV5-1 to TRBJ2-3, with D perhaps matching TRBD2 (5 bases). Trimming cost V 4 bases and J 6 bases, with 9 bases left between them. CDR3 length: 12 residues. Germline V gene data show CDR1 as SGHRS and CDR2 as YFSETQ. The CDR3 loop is CASSRDLDTQYF. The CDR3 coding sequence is TGCGCCAGCAGCCGGGATCTCGATACGCAGTATTTT.

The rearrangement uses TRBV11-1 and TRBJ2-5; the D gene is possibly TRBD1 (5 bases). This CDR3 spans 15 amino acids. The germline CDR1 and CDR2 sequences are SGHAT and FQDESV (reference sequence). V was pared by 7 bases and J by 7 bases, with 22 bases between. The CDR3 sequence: CASKQASGSVGTQYF. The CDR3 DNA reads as TGTGCCAGCAAACAGGCCTCGGGTTCGGTGGGGACCCAGTACTTC.

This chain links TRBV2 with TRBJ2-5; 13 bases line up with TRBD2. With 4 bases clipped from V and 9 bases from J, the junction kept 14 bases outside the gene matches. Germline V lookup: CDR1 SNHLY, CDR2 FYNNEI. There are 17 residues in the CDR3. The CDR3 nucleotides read TGTGCCAGCAGTGCGACTAGCGGGGGGCGGCGCGAGTGGGCCCAGTACTTC. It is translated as CASSATSGGRREWAQYF.

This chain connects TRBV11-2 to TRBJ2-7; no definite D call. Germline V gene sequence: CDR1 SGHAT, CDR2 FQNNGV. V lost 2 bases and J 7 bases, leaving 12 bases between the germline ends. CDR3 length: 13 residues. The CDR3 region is CASSLYPSHEQYV. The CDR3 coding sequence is TGTGCCAGCAGCTTATATCCCTCCCATGAGCAGTACGTC.

The CDR3 protein is CASSQDNSNQPQHF. CDR3 nucleotide sequence: TGCGCCAGCAGCCAAGATAATTCCAATCAGCCCCAGCATTTT. The chain has TRBV4-3 and TRBJ1-5; D ambiguous. The CDR3 sequence is 14 residues long. V gave up 0 bases and J gave up 3 bases, with 6 bases separating them. The germline CDR1 and CDR2 sequences are LGHNA and YSLEER.

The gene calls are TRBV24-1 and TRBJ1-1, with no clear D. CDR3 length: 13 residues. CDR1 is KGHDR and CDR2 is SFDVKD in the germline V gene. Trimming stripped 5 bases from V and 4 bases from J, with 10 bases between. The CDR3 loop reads CATSAAHLTEAFF. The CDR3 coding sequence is TGTGCCACCAGTGCGGCCCATCTCACTGAAGCTTTCTTT.

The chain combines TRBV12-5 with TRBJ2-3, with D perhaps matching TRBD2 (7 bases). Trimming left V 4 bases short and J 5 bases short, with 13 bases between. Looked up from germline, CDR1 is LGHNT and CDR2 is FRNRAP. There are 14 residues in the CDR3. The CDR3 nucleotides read TGTGCTAGTGGTTGGGGGAGGGGGGGAGATACGCAGTATTTT. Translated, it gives CASGWGRGGDTQYF.

The DNA for the CDR3 is TGTGCCAGCAGTCCACAGGGAATCGGGACTAATGAAAAACTGTTTTTT. This codes for CASSPQGIGTNEKLFF. V gene TRBV27 combines with J gene TRBJ1-4; a possible D gene is TRBD1 (6 bases). The CDR3 consists of 16 residues. Germline CDR1 and CDR2: MNHEY and SMNVEV (reference sequence). V was pared by 5 bases and J by 2 bases, with 15 bases between.

CDR3 loop: CASSQREGYTAGGNQPQHF. The CDR3 DNA follows: TGCGCCAGCAGCCAAAGGGAGGGTTATACCGCAGGGGGCAATCAGCCCCAGCATTTT. The rearrangement joins TRBV4-1 to TRBJ1-5; D is possibly TRBD1 (6 bases). V lost 2 bases, J lost 2 bases, and 22 bases lay in between. This CDR3 spans 19 amino acids. The germline V gene encodes CDR1 MGHRA and CDR2 YSYEKL.

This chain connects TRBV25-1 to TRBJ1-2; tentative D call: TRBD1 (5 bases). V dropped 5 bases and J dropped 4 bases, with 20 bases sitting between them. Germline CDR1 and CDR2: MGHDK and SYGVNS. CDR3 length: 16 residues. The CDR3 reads CASSPLTAFSGYGYTF. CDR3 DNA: TGTGCCAGCAGTCCCCTGACAGCCTTTTCGGGCTATGGCTACACCTTC.

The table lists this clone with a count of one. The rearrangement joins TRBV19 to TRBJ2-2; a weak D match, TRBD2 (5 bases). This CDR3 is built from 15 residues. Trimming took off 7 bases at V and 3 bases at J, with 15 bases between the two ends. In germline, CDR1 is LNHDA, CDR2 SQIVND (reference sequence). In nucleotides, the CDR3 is TGTGCCAGTACCCGACGGGGTGGGGACACCGGGGAGCTGTTTTTT. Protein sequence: CASTRRGGDTGELFF. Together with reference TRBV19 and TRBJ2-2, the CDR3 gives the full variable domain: DGGITQSPKYLFRKEGQNVTLSCEQNLNHDAMYWYRQDPGQGLRLIYYSQIVNDFQKGDIAEGYSVSREKKESFPLTVTSAQKNPTAFYLCASTRRGGDTGELFFGEGSRLTVL.

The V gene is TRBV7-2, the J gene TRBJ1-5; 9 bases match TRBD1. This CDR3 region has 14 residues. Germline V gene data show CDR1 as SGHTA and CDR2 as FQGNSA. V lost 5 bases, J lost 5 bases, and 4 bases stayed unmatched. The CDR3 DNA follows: TGTGCCAGCAGCCACAGGACAGGGGATCAGCCCCAGCATTTT. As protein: CASSHRTGDQPQHF.

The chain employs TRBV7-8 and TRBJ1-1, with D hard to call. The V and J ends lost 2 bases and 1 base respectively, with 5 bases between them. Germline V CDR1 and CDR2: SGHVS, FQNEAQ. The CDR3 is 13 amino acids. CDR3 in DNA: TGTGCCAGCAGCTTATTCCCGAACACTGAAGCTTTCTTT. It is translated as CASSLFPNTEAFF.

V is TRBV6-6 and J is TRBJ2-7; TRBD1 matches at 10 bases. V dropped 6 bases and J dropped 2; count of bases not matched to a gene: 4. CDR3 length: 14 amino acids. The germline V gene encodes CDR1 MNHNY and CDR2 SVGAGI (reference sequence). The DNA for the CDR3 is TGTGCCAGCAGGACAGGGGGCAGGACCTACGAGCAGTACGTC. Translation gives CASRTGGRTYEQYV.

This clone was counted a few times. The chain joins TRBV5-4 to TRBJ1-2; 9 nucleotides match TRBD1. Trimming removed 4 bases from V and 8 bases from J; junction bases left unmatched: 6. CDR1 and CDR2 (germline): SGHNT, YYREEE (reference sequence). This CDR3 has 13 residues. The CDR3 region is CASSATTGGGYTF. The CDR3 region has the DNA TGTGCCAGCAGCGCCACGACAGGGGGAGGCTACACCTTC.

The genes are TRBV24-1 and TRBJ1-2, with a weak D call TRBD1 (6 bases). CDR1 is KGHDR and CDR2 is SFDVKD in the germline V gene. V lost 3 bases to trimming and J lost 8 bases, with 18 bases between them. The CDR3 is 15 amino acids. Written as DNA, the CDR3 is TGTGCCACCAGTGATCAATCAGGGGACGTACGAGGCTACACCTTC. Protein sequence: CATSDQSGDVRGYTF.

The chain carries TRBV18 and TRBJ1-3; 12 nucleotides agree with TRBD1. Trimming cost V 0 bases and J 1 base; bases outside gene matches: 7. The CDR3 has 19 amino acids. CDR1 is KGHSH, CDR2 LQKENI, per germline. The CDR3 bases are TGTGCCAGCTCACCACCGGTCGGGACAGGGGGCAAGTCTGGAAACACCATATATTTT. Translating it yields CASSPPVGTGGKSGNTIYF.

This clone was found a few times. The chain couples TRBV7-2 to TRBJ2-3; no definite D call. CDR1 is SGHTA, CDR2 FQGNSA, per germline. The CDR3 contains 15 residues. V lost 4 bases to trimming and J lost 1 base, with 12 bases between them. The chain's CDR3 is CASSSIAFGTDTQYF. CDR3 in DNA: TGTGCCAGCAGCTCGATAGCTTTTGGCACAGATACGCAGTATTTT.

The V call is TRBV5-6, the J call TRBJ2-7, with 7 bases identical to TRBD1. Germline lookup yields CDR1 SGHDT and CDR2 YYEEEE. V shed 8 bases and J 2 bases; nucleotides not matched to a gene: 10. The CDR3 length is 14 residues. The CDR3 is CASGETGITYEQYV. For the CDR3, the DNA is TGTGCCAGTGGCGAGACAGGGATAACCTACGAGCAGTACGTC.

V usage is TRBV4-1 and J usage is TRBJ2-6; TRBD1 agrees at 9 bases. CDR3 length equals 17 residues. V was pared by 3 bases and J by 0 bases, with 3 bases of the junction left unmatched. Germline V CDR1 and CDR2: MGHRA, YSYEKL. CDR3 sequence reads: CASSQGTGFSGANVLTF. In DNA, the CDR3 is TGCGCCAGCAGCCAGGGGACAGGGTTCTCTGGGGCCAACGTCCTGACTTTC.

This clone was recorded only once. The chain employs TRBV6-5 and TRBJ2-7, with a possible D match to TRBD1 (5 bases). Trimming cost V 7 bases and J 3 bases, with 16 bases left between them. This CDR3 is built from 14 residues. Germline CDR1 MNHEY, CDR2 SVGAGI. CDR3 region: CASKQGPSDYEQYV. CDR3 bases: TGTGCCAGCAAGCAGGGTCCCAGCGACTACGAGCAGTACGTC.

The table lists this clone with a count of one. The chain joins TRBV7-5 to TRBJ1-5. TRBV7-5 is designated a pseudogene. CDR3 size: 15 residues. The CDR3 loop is CARSSPADSNQPQHF. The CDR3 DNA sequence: TGTGCCAGAAGCTCTCCTGCCGATAGCAATCAGCCCCAGCATTTT.

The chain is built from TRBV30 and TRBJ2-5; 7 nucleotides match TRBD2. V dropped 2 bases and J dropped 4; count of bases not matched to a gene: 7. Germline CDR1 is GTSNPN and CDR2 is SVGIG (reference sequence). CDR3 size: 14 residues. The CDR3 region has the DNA TGTGCCTGGAGTTCTGGCGGGGAGGGAGAGACCCAGTACTTC. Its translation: CAWSSGGEGETQYF. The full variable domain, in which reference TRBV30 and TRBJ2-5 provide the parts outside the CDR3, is SQTIHQWPATLVQPVGSPLSLECTVEGTSNPNLYWYRQAAGRGLQLLFYSVGIGQISSEVPQNLSASRPQDRQFILSSKKLLLSDSGFYLCAWSSGGEGETQYFGPGTRLLVL.

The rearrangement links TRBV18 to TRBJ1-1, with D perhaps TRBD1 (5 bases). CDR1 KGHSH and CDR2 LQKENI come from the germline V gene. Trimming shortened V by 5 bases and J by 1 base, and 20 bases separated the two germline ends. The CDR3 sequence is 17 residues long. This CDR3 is CASSSLGRQLTNTEAFF. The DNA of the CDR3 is TGTGCCAGCTCATCACTCGGGCGACAGCTAACGAACACTGAAGCTTTCTTT.

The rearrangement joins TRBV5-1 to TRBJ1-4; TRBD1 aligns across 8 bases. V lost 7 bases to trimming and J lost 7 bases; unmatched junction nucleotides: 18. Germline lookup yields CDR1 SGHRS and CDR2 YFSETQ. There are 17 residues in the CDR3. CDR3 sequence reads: CASCPLEIGQGAEKLFF. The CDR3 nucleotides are TGCGCCAGCTGCCCGCTTGAAATAGGGCAGGGGGCTGAAAAACTGTTTTTT.

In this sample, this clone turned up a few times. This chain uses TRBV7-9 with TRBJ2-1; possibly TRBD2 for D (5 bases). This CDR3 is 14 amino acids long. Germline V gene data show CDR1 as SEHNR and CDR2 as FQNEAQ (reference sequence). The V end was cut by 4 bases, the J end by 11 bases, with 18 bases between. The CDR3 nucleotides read TGTGCCAGCAGCTCAACTAGAACGCTAATGAAGCAGTTCTTC. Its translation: CASSSTRTLMKQFF.